This T cell receptor beta chain originates from a study of neurological immune-mediated disorders. Study-level results: HTLV-1-associated myelopathy had the most TCR clonal expansion, whereas multiple sclerosis had the least (lower than in healthy controls).

Documented time point: longitudinal time-point 1 (baseline). Serving as healthy controls were blood bank volunteers based in Maryland, USA. This clonotype was counted ten times or more. Its matching antigen is unknown. By 5'RACE with 10-nucleotide random UMIs, the cDNA was made. TCRdb redid the calling of the 5' RACE reads with MiXCR, one entry per CDR3 protein. The sample yields some 49,000 distinct CDR3 sequences, approximately 9.1% seen once. Germline CDR1 is LGHNA and CDR2 is YSLEER. CDR3 length: 16 residues. Trimming removed 0 bases from V and 2 bases from J, with 12 bases in between. Sequencing was done on a sample of PBMCs. The chain combines TRBV4-3 with TRBJ2-3; D unclear. This TCR derives from a middle-aged woman in good health. The CDR3 nucleotides are TGCGCCAGCAGCCAAGATGCTCTCGGCTTCACAGATACGCAGTATTTT. This encodes CASSQDALGFTDTQYF.